This T cell receptor (beta chain) was captured by sequencing in a study of T cells in Graves' hyperthyroidism and ophthalmopathy. Germline values: CDR1 SGHVS, CDR2 FQNEAQ. Trimming removed 8 bases from V and 3 bases from J, with 16 bases in between. The CDR3 sequence is 15 residues long. The source material, RNA transcripts, was used to amplify TCR beta CDR3 regions. TCR CDR3 regions were first amplified by RT-PCR with HTBI primers. TCRdb independently ran MiXCR on the multiplex PCR reads; one entry per CDR3 protein. The data show approximately 710,000 distinct CDR3 sequences, roughly a sixth seen once.

Sequences were obtained from blood. The origin of this receptor is a man between 45 and 60 years old with Graves' hyperthyroidism. The V and J genes are TRBV7-8 and TRBJ1-4; D ambiguous. Written as DNA, the CDR3 is TGTGCCAGCCGCCCCAGCCCGGGTGCTAATGAAAAACTGTTTTTT. Translating gives CASRPSPGANEKLFF.